These 9 T cell receptor beta chains came from one sample sequenced in a study of beta chain features in type 1 diabetes. Reverse transcription of all isolated RNA meant that expressed TCRB transcripts were sequenced. The data were produced by immunoSEQ multiplex PCR, yet TCRdb's version contains in-frame clones alone and is incomplete. Among 300,000 to 350,000 clones, roughly a fifth were seen once, and the ten largest hold about 0.044%. What was sequenced was naive CD4+ T cells from blood. These receptor sequences come from a young woman in good health.

In its sample, this clone was seen a few times. This chain links TRBV2 with TRBJ2-1, with a weak D call TRBD2 (7 bases). Between the trimmed V and J ends, which lost 4 bases and 9 bases, there was a span of 10 bases. Per germline, CDR1 SNHLY and CDR2 FYNNEI. This CDR3 is 12 amino acids long. CDR3 DNA: TGTGCCAGCAGTGTAGGGGGGGGTGAGCAGTTCTTC. This encodes CASSVGGGEQFF.

The CDR3 region has the DNA TGTGCCATCAGTGACCAGCGGGACTACAATGAGCAGTTCTTC. Encoded protein: CAISDQRDYNEQFF. This chain links TRBV10-3 with TRBJ2-1; 7 positions match TRBD2. Per the germline V gene, CDR1 is ENHRY and CDR2 is SYGVKD. The trim removed 3 bases at V and 3 bases at J, leaving 2 bases unmatched. This CDR3 has 14 residues.

This clone was seen a handful of times. One end of the junction varies from germline; a read error may be responsible. The chain employs TRBV5-4 and TRBJ2-1; TRBD2 is a possible D gene (6 bases). This CDR3 has 15 residues. Germline loops: CDR1 SGHNT, CDR2 YYREEE (reference sequence). The CDR3 nucleotides are TGTGCCAGCAGATCCCGGGACTCCTCCTCCAATGAGCAGTTCTTC. This sequence encodes CASRSRDSSSNEQFF.

In its sample, this clone was seen a few times. The chain recombines TRBV5-4 with TRBJ2-1, with TRBD2 matching over 8 bases. After removal of 4 bases from V and 6 bases from J, the junction contained 6 bases not matched to a gene. Per germline, CDR1 SGHNT and CDR2 YYREEE (reference sequence). This CDR3 region has 14 residues. The CDR3, as DNA: TGTGCCAGCAGCCGAATCGCGGGAGGCAATGAGCAGTTCTTC. The encoded protein is CASSRIAGGNEQFF.

V is TRBV5-1 and J is TRBJ2-3, with 7 bases matching TRBD2. V shed 1 base and J 0 bases; nucleotides not matched to a gene: 8. Germline CDR1 is SGHRS and CDR2 is YFSETQ. The CDR3 extends over 17 amino acids. The CDR3 sequence is CASSLSKAGVSTDTQYF. The CDR3 DNA reads as TGCGCCAGCAGCTTGAGTAAGGCGGGGGTCAGCACAGATACGCAGTATTTT.

This clone showed up just a few times. The V call is TRBV5-4, the J call TRBJ2-3, with TRBD1 identical over 10 bases. Germline CDR1 SGHNT, CDR2 YYREEE (reference sequence). Unmatched junction bases numbered 5, after V lost 3 bases and J lost 4 bases. The CDR3 consists of 15 residues. The CDR3 bases are TGTGCCAGCAGCTCTCCGGGACAGGGGCCAGATACGCAGTATTTT. Translating gives CASSSPGQGPDTQYF. Based on the CDR3 plus reference TRBV5-4 and TRBJ2-3, the full variable domain is ETGVTQSPTHLIKTRGQQVTLRCSSQSGHNTVSWYQQALGQGPQFIFQYYREEENGRGNFPPRFSGLQFPNYSSELNVNALELDDSALYLCASSSPGQGPDTQYFGPGTRLTVL.

The J gene is TRBJ2-5, the V gene TRBV2, with TRBD2 matching 7 bases. This CDR3 is built from 14 residues. J gave up 4 bases and V 4 bases, and 6 bases lay outside the gene matches. The germline CDR1 and CDR2 sequences are SNHLY and FYNNEI. DNA for the CDR3: TGTGCCAGCAGTGCGACTCCGGGAGGAGAGACCCAGTACTTC. As protein: CASSATPGGETQYF.

This clone came up a few times. The chain uses TRBV19 and TRBJ1-2; a possible D gene is TRBD1 (5 bases). Per the germline V gene, CDR1 is LNHDA and CDR2 is SQIVND (reference sequence). The V and J ends lost 1 base and 2 bases respectively, with 8 bases between them. The CDR3 extends over 14 amino acids. The CDR3 nucleotides read TGTGCCAGTAGTATAGTCGGGGGAAACTATGGCTACACCTTC. Translating gives CASSIVGGNYGYTF.

This rearrangement joins TRBV6-6 to TRBJ1-2; D call uncertain. The CDR3 covers 15 residues. Germline V gene sequence: CDR1 MNHNY, CDR2 SVGAGI (reference sequence). V lost 3 bases and J lost 4, with 15 bases in between. CDR3 loop: CASSYAGAESYGYTF. DNA of the CDR3: TGTGCCAGCAGTTATGCCGGAGCCGAATCCTATGGCTACACCTTC.